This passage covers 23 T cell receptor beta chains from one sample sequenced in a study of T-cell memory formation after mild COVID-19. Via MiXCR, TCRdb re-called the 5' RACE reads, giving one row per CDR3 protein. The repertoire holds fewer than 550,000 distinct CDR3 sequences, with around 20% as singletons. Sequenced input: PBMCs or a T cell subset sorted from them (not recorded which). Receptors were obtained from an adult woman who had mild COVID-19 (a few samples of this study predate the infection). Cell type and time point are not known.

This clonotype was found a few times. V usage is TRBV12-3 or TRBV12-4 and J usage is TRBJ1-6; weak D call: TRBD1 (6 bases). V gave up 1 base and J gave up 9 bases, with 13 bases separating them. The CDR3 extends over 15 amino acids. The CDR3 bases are TGTGCCAGCAGTTTAGTCTCGCAGGGGAGTTCACCCCTCCACTTT. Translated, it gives CASSLVSQGSSPLHF.

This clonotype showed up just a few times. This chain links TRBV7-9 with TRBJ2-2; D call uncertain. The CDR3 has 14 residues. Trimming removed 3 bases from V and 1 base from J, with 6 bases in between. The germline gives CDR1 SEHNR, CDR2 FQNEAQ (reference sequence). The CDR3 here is CASSLSQNTGELFF. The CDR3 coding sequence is TGTGCCAGCAGCTTGTCACAGAACACCGGGGAGCTGTTTTTT.

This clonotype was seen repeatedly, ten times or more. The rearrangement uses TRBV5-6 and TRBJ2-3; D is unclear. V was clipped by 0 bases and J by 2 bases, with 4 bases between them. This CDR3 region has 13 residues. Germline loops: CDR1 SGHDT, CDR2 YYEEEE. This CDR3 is CASSLGATDTQYF. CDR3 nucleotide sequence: TGTGCCAGCAGCTTGGGAGCCACAGATACGCAGTATTTT. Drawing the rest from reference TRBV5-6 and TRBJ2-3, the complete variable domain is DAGVTQSPTHLIKTRGQQVTLRCSPKSGHDTVSWYQQALGQGPQFIFQYYEEEERQRGNFPDRFSGHQFPNYSSELNVNALLLGDSALYLCASSLGATDTQYFGPGTRLTVL.

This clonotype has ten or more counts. The CDR3 spells CSVEGTGLFGEQYF. DNA of the CDR3: TGCAGCGTTGAAGGAACGGGACTTTTCGGGGAGCAGTACTTC. The J gene is TRBJ2-7, the V gene TRBV29-1; tentative D call: TRBD2 (6 bases). The CDR3 covers 14 residues. V was clipped by 1 base and J by 7 bases, with 17 bases between them. Germline V gives CDR1 SQVTM, CDR2 ANQGSEA.

The CDR3 reads CASSAWTGRNTEAFF. CDR3 DNA: TGCGCCAGCAGCGCCTGGACAGGGAGGAACACTGAAGCTTTCTTT. V gene TRBV5-1 combines with J gene TRBJ1-1, with 8 bases matching TRBD1. Germline V gene data show CDR1 as SGHRS and CDR2 as YFSETQ. The J segment lost 1 base and the V segment lost 4 bases, leaving 6 bases of the junction unmatched. The CDR3 is made up of 15 amino acids.

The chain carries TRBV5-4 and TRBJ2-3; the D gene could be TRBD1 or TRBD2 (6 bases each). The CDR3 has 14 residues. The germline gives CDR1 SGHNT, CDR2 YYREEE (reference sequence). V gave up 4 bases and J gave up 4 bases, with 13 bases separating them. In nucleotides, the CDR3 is TGTGCCAGCAGCCTGACGGAGGGGGCAGATACGCAGTATTTT. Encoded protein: CASSLTEGADTQYF. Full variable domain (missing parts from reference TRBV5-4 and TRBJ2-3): ETGVTQSPTHLIKTRGQQVTLRCSSQSGHNTVSWYQQALGQGPQFIFQYYREEENGRGNFPPRFSGLQFPNYSSELNVNALELDDSALYLCASSLTEGADTQYFGPGTRLTVL.

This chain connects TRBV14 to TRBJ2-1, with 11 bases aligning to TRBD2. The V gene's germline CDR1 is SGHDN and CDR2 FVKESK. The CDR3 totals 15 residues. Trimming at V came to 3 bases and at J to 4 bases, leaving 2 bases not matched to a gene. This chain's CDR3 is CASSHGTSGYNEQFF. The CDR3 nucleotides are TGTGCCAGCAGCCATGGGACTAGCGGTTACAATGAGCAGTTCTTC.

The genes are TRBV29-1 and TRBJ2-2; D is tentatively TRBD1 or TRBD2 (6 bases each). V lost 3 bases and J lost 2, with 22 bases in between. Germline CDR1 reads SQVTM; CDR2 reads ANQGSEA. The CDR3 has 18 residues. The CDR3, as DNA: TGCAGCGTTGAGACAACAGGGAGCCGGGGGCCTAACACCGGGGAGCTGTTTTTT. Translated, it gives CSVETTGSRGPNTGELFF.

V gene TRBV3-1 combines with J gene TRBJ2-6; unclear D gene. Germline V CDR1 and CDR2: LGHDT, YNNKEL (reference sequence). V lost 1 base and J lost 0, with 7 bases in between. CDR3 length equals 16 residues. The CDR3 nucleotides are TGTGCCAGCAGCCAAGTCCTGATCTCTGGGGCCAACGTCCTGACTTTC. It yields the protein CASSQVLISGANVLTF.

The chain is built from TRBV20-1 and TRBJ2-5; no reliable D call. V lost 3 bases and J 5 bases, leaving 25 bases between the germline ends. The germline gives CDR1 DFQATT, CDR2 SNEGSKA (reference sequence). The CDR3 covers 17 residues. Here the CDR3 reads CSAREFPLGLAGETQYF. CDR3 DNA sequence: TGCAGTGCTAGGGAATTCCCTCTGGGATTAGCTGGGGAGACCCAGTACTTC.

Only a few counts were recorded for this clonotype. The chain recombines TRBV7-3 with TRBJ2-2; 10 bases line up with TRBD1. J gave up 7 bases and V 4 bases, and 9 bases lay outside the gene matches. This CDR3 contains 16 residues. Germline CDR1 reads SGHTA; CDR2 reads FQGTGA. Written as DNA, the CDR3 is TGTGCCAGCAGCTCCGACAGGGGGCGTAGGGTCGGGGAGCTGTTTTTT. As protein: CASSSDRGRRVGELFF.

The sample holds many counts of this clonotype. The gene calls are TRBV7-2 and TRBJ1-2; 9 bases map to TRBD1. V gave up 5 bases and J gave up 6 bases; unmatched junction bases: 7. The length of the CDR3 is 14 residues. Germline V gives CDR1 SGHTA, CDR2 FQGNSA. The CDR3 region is CASSTQQGANGYTF. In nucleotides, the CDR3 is TGTGCCAGCAGCACACAACAGGGGGCCAATGGCTACACCTTC.

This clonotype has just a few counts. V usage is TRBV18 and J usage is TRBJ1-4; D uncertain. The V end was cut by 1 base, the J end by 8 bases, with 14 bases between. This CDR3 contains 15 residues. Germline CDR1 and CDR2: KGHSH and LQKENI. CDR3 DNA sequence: TGTGCCAGCTCACCACGGCGGCAGGACGGCGAAAAACTGTTTTTT. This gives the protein CASSPRRQDGEKLFF.

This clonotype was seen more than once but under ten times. The CDR3 is CASSQPRPGAGGNTIYF. CDR3 DNA: TGCGCCAGCAGTCAACCCCGTCCGGGGGCAGGAGGAAACACCATATATTTT. This chain connects TRBV4-1 to TRBJ1-3; weak D call: TRBD1 (6 bases). The CDR3 is 17 residues long. CDR1 and CDR2 from the germline V gene are MGHRA and YSYEKL. V was shortened by 6 bases and J by 4 bases, with 22 bases between the two germline ends.

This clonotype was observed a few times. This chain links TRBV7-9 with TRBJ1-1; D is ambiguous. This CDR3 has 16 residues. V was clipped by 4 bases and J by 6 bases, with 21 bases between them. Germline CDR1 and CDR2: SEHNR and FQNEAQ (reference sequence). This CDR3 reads CASSSSRDLDLAEAFF. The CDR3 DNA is TGTGCCAGCAGCTCAAGCCGGGATCTCGATTTGGCTGAAGCTTTCTTT.

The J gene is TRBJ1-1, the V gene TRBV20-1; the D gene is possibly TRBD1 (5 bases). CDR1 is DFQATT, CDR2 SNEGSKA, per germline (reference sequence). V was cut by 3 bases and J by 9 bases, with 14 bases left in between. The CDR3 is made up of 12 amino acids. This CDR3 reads CSARGGEGKAFF. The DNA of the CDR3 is TGCAGTGCTAGGGGAGGGGAAGGTAAAGCTTTCTTT.

The DNA for the CDR3 is TGTGCCAGCAGCCAAGGGATGGCCGGGGGTGAGCAGTACTTC. This translates into CASSQGMAGGEQYF. The V call is TRBV4-2, the J call TRBJ2-7; D might be TRBD2 (6 bases). In germline, CDR1 is LGHNA, CDR2 YNFKEQ. V was pared by 1 base and J by 7 bases, with 14 bases between. The CDR3 loop spans 14 amino acids.

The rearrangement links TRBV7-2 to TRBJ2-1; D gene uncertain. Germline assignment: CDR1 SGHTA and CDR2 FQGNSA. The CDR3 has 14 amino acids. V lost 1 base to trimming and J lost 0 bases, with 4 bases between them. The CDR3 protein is CASSLGNSYNEQFF. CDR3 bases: TGTGCCAGCAGCTTAGGGAACTCCTACAATGAGCAGTTCTTC.

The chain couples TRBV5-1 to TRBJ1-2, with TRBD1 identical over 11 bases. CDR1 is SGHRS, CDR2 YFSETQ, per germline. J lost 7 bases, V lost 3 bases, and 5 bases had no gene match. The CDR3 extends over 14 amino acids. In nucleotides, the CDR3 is TGCGCCAGCAGCTCCGGACAGGGGGCAAGTGGCTACACCTTC. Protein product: CASSSGQGASGYTF.

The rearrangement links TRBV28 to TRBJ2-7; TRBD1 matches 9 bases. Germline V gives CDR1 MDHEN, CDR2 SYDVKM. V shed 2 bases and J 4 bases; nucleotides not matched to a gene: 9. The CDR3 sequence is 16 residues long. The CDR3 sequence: CASSLQSGTGPYEQYF. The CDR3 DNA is TGTGCCAGCAGTTTACAATCCGGGACAGGGCCTTACGAGCAGTACTTC.

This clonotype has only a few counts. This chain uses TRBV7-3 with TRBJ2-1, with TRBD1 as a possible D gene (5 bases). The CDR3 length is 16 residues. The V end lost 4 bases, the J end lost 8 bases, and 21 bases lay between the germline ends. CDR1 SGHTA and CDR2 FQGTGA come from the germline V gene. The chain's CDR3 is CASSSNAQGSLHEQFF. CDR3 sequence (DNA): TGTGCCAGCAGCTCCAACGCGCAGGGTTCCCTCCATGAGCAGTTCTTC.

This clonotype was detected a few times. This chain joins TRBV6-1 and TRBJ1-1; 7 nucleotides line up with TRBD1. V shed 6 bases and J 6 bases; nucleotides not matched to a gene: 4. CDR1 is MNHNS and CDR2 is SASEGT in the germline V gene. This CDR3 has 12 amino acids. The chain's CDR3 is CASRATGAEAFF. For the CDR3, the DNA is TGTGCCAGCAGAGCCACAGGGGCTGAAGCTTTCTTT.

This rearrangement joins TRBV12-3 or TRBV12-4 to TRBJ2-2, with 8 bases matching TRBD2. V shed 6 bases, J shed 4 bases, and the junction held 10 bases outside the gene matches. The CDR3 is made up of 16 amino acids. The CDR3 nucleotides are TGTGCCAGCAGCCTATACCGGGGGGGCTTCACCGGGGAGCTGTTTTTT. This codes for CASSLYRGGFTGELFF.